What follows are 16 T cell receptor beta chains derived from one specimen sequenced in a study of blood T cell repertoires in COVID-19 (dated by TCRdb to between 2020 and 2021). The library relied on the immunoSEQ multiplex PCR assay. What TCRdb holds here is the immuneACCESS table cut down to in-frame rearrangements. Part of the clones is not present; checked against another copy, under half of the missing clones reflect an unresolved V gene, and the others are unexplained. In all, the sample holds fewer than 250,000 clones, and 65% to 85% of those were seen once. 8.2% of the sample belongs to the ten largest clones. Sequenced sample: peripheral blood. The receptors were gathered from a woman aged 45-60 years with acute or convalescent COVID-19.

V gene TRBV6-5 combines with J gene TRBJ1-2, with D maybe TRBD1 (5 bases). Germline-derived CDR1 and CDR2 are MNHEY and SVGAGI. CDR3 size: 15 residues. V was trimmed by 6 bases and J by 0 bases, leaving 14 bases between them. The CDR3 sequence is CASRTSTGSNYGYTF. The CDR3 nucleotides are TGTGCCAGCAGAACTTCCACAGGATCTAACTATGGCTACACCTTC.

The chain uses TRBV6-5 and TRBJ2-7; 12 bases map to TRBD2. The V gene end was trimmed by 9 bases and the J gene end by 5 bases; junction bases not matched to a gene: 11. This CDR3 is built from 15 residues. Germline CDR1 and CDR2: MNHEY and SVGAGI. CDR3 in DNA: TGTGCCAGTAGACTAGCGGGAGTCCCTACCAACGAGCAGTACTTC. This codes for CASRLAGVPTNEQYF.

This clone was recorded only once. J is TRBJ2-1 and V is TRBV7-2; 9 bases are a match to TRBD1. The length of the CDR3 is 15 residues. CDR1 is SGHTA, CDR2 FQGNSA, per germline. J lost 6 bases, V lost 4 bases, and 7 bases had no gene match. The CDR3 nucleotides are TGTGCCAGCAGCTCGTGGGGACAGGGCGTCAATGAGCAGTTCTTC. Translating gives CASSSWGQGVNEQFF.

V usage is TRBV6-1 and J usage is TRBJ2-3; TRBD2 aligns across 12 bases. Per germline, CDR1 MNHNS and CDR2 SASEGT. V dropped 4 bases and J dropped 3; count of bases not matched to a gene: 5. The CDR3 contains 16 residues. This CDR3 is CASSGGLAGWTDTQYF. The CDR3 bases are TGTGCCAGCAGTGGAGGACTAGCGGGATGGACAGATACGCAGTATTTT.

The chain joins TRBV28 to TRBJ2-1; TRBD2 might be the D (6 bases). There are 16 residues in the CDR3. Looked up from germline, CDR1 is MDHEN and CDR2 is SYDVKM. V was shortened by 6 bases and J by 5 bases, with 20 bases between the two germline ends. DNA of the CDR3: TGTGCCAGCAGCCAGTTAGGGGACTTCCTTAACAATGAGCAGTTCTTC. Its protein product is CASSQLGDFLNNEQFF.

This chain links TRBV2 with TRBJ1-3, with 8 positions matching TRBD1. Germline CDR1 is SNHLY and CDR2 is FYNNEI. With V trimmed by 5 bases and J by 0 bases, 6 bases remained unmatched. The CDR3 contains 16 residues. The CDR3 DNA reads TGTGCCAGCAGTCGACAGGGGAGCTTCTCTGGAAACACCATATATTTT. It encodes CASSRQGSFSGNTIYF.

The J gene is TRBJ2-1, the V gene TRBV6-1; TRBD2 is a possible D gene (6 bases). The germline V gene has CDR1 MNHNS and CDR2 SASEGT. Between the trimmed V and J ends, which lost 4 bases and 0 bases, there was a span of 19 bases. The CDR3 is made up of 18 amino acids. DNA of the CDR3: TGTGCCAGCAGTGCGCGGCGGGATCAGGCTAACTCCTACAATGAGCAGTTCTTC. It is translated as CASSARRDQANSYNEQFF.

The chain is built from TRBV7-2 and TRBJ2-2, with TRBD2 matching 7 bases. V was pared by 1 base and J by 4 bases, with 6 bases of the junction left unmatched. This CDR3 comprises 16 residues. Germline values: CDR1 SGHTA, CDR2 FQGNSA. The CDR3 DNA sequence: TGTGCCAGCAGCTTAGTCGGTACTAGCGTCACCGGGGAGCTGTTTTTT. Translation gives CASSLVGTSVTGELFF.

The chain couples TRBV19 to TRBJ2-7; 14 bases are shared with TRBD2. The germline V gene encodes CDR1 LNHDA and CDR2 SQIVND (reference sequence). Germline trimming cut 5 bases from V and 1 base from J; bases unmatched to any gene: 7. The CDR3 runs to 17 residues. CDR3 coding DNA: TGTGCCAGTAGTGCCCGGGGACTAGCGGGAGAATCCTACGAGCAGTACTTC. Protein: CASSARGLAGESYEQYF.

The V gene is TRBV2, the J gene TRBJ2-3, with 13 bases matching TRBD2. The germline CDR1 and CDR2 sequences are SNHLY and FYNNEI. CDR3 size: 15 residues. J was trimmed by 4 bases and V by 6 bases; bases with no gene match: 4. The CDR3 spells CASRRLAGGPDTQYF. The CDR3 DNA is TGTGCCAGCAGAAGACTAGCGGGAGGTCCAGATACGCAGTATTTT.

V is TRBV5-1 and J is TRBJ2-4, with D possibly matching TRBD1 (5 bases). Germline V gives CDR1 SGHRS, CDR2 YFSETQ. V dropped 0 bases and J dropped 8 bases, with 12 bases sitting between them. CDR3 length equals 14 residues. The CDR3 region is CASSLGQGTDIQYF. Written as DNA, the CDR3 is TGCGCCAGCAGCTTGGGGCAGGGAACGGACATTCAGTACTTC.

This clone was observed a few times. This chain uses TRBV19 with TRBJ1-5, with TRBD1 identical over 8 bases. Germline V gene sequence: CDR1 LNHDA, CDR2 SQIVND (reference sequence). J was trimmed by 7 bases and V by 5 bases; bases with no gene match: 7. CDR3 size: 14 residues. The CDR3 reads CASSPGQGEQPQHF. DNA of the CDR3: TGTGCCAGTAGTCCCGGACAGGGAGAGCAGCCCCAGCATTTT.

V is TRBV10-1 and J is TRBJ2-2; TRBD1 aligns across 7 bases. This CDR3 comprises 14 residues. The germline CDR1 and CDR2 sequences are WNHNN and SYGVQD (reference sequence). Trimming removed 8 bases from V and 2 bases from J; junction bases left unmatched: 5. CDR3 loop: CASGNRGNTGELFF. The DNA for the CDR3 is TGCGCCAGCGGGAACAGGGGAAACACCGGGGAGCTGTTTTTT.

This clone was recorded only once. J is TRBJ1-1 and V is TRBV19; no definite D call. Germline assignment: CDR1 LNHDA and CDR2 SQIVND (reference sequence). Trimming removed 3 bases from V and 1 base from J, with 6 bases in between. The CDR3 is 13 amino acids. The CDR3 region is CASSMPGNTEAFF. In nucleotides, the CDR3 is TGTGCCAGTAGTATGCCAGGGAACACTGAAGCTTTCTTT.

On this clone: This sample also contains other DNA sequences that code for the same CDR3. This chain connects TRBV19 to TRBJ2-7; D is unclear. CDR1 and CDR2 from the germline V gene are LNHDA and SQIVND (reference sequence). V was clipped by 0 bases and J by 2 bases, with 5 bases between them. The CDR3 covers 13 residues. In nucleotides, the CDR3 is TGTGCCAGTAGTATAGATCTTCCCTACGAGCAGTACTTC. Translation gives CASSIDLPYEQYF.

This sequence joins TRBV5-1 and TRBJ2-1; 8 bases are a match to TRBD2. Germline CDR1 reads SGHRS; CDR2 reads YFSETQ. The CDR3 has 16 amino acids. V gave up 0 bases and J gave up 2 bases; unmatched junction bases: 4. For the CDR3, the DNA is TGCGCCAGCAGCTTGGGGGCGGGAGGTACCTACAATGAGCAGTTCTTC. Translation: CASSLGAGGTYNEQFF.